One and the same sample provided the 23 T cell receptor beta chains below, sequenced in a study of T cells in Graves' hyperthyroidism and ophthalmopathy. TCR beta CDR3 regions were amplified from RNA transcripts. Using the HTBI primer set, a first-round RT-PCR was run on the TCR CDR3. TCRdb reprocessed the multiplex PCR reads with MiXCR, giving one entry per CDR3 protein. The data show some 510,000 distinct CDR3 sequences, more than 20% seen once. Specimen: blood. The origin of the receptors is a man aged 18-30 years with Graves' hyperthyroidism.

This clonotype was counted ten times or more. CDR3 sequence: CASSIGQGVNQPQHF. The CDR3 nucleotides are TGTGCCAGTAGTATTGGGCAGGGAGTAAATCAGCCCCAGCATTTT. The chain uses TRBV19 and TRBJ1-5; possible D gene TRBD1, 5 bases. The V gene lost 3 bases and the J gene lost 4 bases, with 13 bases spanning the gap. From germline, CDR1 is LNHDA and CDR2 SQIVND (reference sequence). The CDR3 runs to 15 residues.

This clonotype was counted many times. The chain combines TRBV6-1 with TRBJ2-7; D call uncertain. Germline V CDR1 and CDR2: MNHNS, SASEGT. The CDR3 loop spans 11 amino acids. V lost 5 bases, J lost 6 bases, and 8 bases lay in between. The CDR3 spells CASSTSREQYF. In DNA, the CDR3 is TGTGCCAGCAGTACCAGCCGCGAGCAGTACTTC.

This clonotype was seen repeatedly, ten times or more. The genes are TRBV6-1 and TRBJ2-7, with D perhaps matching TRBD1 (7 bases). Trimming took 11 bases from V and 7 from J, leaving 18 bases between them. This CDR3 comprises 12 residues. Germline lookup yields CDR1 MNHNS and CDR2 SASEGT. The CDR3 sequence is CASQGGSEEQYF. CDR3 DNA sequence: TGTGCCTCCCAGGGGGGATCGGAAGAGCAGTACTTC.

This clonotype was picked up many times. V usage is TRBV12-3 or TRBV12-4 and J usage is TRBJ1-2; 8 bases agree with TRBD1. Trimming cost V 7 bases and J 4 bases; bases outside gene matches: 8. The CDR3 loop spans 14 amino acids. The DNA for the CDR3 is TGTGCCAGCACCTGGACAGGGAGAAGCTATGGCTACACCTTC. It encodes CASTWTGRSYGYTF.

This clonotype was seen ten or more times. V and J are TRBV5-1 and TRBJ2-7; 9 bases are shared with TRBD1. Germline V CDR1 and CDR2: SGHRS, YFSETQ. V gave up 5 bases and J gave up 1 base; unmatched junction bases: 4. CDR3 size: 14 residues. The CDR3 bases are TGCGCCAGCAGATTCGGGACAGGGTCCTACGAGCAGTACTTC. The encoded protein is CASRFGTGSYEQYF. The full variable domain, rest sourced from reference TRBV5-1 and TRBJ2-7, is KAGVTQTPRYLIKTRGQQVTLSCSPISGHRSVSWYQQTPGQGLQFLFEYFSETQRNKGNFPGRFSGRQFSNSRSEMNVSTLELGDSALYLCASRFGTGSYEQYFGPGTRLTVT.

This clonotype was detected ten times or more. The CDR3 loop is CASSLAIGTGTNYGYTF. The CDR3 DNA reads as TGTGCCAGCAGCTTGGCCATTGGGACAGGGACTAACTATGGCTACACCTTC. The chain carries TRBV5-6 and TRBJ1-2, with 9 bases fitting TRBD1. In germline, CDR1 is SGHDT, CDR2 YYEEEE. The CDR3 totals 17 residues. V shed 0 bases and J 0 bases; nucleotides not matched to a gene: 6. Full variable domain (rest looked up from reference TRBV5-6 and TRBJ1-2): DAGVTQSPTHLIKTRGQQVTLRCSPKSGHDTVSWYQQALGQGPQFIFQYYEEEERQRGNFPDRFSGHQFPNYSSELNVNALLLGDSALYLCASSLAIGTGTNYGYTFGSGTRLTVV.

This clonotype was counted at least ten times. The V and J genes are TRBV12-3 or TRBV12-4 and TRBJ1-1; D is ambiguous. CDR3 length: 13 residues. The V end lost 6 bases, the J end lost 2 bases, and 10 bases lay between the germline ends. The CDR3 DNA is TGTGCCAGCAGAACCACAAGAAACACTGAAGCTTTCTTT. This sequence encodes CASRTTRNTEAFF.

This clonotype was seen many times. This chain joins TRBV27 and TRBJ1-2, with 9 positions matching TRBD1. This CDR3 is 15 amino acids long. V lost 5 bases and J lost 5; bases outside the gene matches: 9. Per the germline V gene, CDR1 is MNHEY and CDR2 is SMNVEV (reference sequence). CDR3 sequence (DNA): TGTGCCAGCAGTCCTGGGACAGGGCAGGGTTATGGCTACACCTTC. Its protein is CASSPGTGQGYGYTF.

There are many counts of this clonotype. The chain combines TRBV5-5 with TRBJ1-2; tentatively, D is TRBD1 (6 bases). Germline V gene lookup returns CDR1 SGHKS and CDR2 YYEKEE (reference sequence). The CDR3 covers 13 residues. The ends were cut back, 3 bases at V and 7 bases at J, with 13 bases in the middle. Written as DNA, the CDR3 is TGTGCCAGCAGCTCGACAGGCACGGGTGGCTACACCTTC. Translated: CASSSTGTGGYTF.

The chain joins TRBV7-8 to TRBJ1-5; no firm D call. The CDR3 extends over 16 amino acids. The germline CDR1 and CDR2 sequences are SGHVS and FQNEAQ. The V gene lost 5 bases and the J gene lost 0 bases, with 14 bases spanning the gap. For the CDR3, the DNA is TGTGCCAGCAGCCATACCCGGGAGCTTAGCAATCAGCCCCAGCATTTT. This sequence encodes CASSHTRELSNQPQHF.

This clonotype was detected ten times or more. The chain employs TRBV20-1 and TRBJ1-5; no clear D. The CDR3 extends over 14 amino acids. V lost 5 bases and J lost 0, with 11 bases in between. CDR1 DFQATT and CDR2 SNEGSKA come from the germline V gene (reference sequence). DNA for the CDR3: TGCAGTGCTGTCCCCCAGAATAGCAATCAGCCCCAGCATTTT. It specifies CSAVPQNSNQPQHF.

This clonotype was recorded at least ten times. The chain combines TRBV7-6 with TRBJ2-7; maybe TRBD2 (6 bases). The CDR3 is made up of 15 amino acids. Per germline, CDR1 SGHVS and CDR2 FNYEAQ. Between the trimmed V and J ends, which lost 1 base and 2 bases, there was a span of 12 bases. The CDR3 nucleotides are TGTGCCAGCAGCTTAGGGAGGGGTGCCGCCTACGAGCAGTACTTC. Its translation: CASSLGRGAAYEQYF.

This chain joins TRBV28 and TRBJ2-7; D tentatively fits TRBD1 or TRBD2 (8 bases each). CDR3 length: 15 residues. V lost 6 bases and J 3 bases, leaving 18 bases between the germline ends. Looked up from germline, CDR1 is MDHEN and CDR2 is SYDVKM. CDR3 sequence (DNA): TGTGCCAGCAGCCCGGGAGGGACAGGACTCTACGAGCAGTACTTC. Protein product: CASSPGGTGLYEQYF.

As regards this clonotype: One junction end does not reproduce the germline sequence, and a read error may be involved. The chain joins TRBV27 to TRBJ2-5; 7 bases fit TRBD2. This CDR3 has 13 residues. Germline V gene lookup returns CDR1 MNHEY and CDR2 SMNVEV (reference sequence). The CDR3 DNA follows: TGTGTCAGCAGCCCGGGGGGAGGGGAGACCCAGTACTTC. The encoded protein is CVSSPGGGETQYF.

The V gene is TRBV6-5, the J gene TRBJ2-7; a weak D match, TRBD2 (6 bases). This CDR3 has 15 amino acids. CDR1 and CDR2 (germline): MNHEY, SVGAGI. V lost 0 bases to trimming and J lost 6 bases, with 15 bases between them. The CDR3 region is CASSYSRDSSGEQYF. Here the CDR3 DNA reads TGTGCCAGCAGTTACTCGAGGGACTCCTCCGGCGAGCAGTACTTC.

The sample holds a few counts of this clonotype. The chain employs TRBV3-1 and TRBJ1-5, with D possibly matching TRBD1 (5 bases). This CDR3 spans 15 amino acids. V lost 0 bases and J lost 7, with 13 bases in between. The germline gives CDR1 LGHDT, CDR2 YNNKEL (reference sequence). CDR3 DNA sequence: TGTGCCAGCAGCCAAGAAGCGGGGGTCGGCCAGCCCCAGCATTTT. It yields the protein CASSQEAGVGQPQHF.

This clonotype was recorded many times. V usage is TRBV6-6 and J usage is TRBJ1-1, with no clear D. Trimming removed 6 bases from V and 1 base from J, with 9 bases in between. Germline V CDR1 and CDR2: MNHNY, SVGAGI (reference sequence). The CDR3 is made up of 13 amino acids. In DNA form, the CDR3 reads TGTGCCAGCAGCACAGCGGAGAACACTGAAGCTTTCTTT. Amino acids: CASSTAENTEAFF.

The chain uses TRBV6-5 and TRBJ2-7; 10 nucleotides line up with TRBD1. CDR1 and CDR2 (germline): MNHEY, SVGAGI. V gave up 0 bases and J gave up 3 bases; unmatched junction bases: 2. The CDR3 consists of 15 residues. As DNA, the CDR3 is TGTGCCAGCAGTTACTCAGGGGACAGGGGCTACGAGCAGTACTTC. This sequence encodes CASSYSGDRGYEQYF.

This clonotype was observed a few times. The rearrangement uses TRBV25-1 and TRBJ2-7; D unresolved. This CDR3 is built from 13 residues. Germline CDR1 reads MGHDK; CDR2 reads SYGVNS. Between the trimmed V and J ends, which lost 1 base and 3 bases, there was a span of 7 bases. The CDR3 spells CASSESGGYEQYF. DNA for the CDR3: TGTGCCAGCAGTGAATCAGGCGGCTACGAGCAGTACTTC.

This clonotype was observed a handful of times. The gene calls are TRBV27 and TRBJ1-5; TRBD1 is a possible D gene (6 bases). This CDR3 is built from 14 residues. The germline CDR1 and CDR2 sequences are MNHEY and SMNVEV (reference sequence). V was shortened by 7 bases and J by 7 bases, with 17 bases between the two germline ends. The CDR3 DNA follows: TGTGCCAGCAACTGGAGGGGGGGGCGGCAGCCCCAGCATTTT. It specifies CASNWRGGRQPQHF.

The CDR3 protein is CASSSPIHSGEVNTEAFF. CDR3 in DNA: TGTGCCAGCAGTTCCCCCATACATTCTGGGGAAGTGAACACTGAAGCTTTCTTT. This chain joins TRBV28 and TRBJ1-1; no clear D gene. The V end was cut by 4 bases, the J end by 0 bases, with 21 bases between. In germline, CDR1 is MDHEN, CDR2 SYDVKM. CDR3 length: 18 residues.

The table lists this clonotype with many counts. This chain links TRBV6-1 with TRBJ1-5; 10 nucleotides align to TRBD1. CDR3 length: 13 residues. The V gene end was trimmed by 6 bases and the J gene end by 5 bases; junction bases not matched to a gene: 1. CDR1 is MNHNS, CDR2 SASEGT, per germline. CDR3 residues: CASRGTGDQPQHF. CDR3 in DNA: TGTGCCAGCAGGGGGACAGGGGATCAGCCCCAGCATTTT.

V and J are TRBV20-1 and TRBJ2-7; maybe TRBD2 (5 bases). Germline CDR1 reads DFQATT; CDR2 reads SNEGSKA (reference sequence). Trimming took off 3 bases at V and 3 bases at J, with 9 bases between the two ends. This CDR3 region has 12 residues. CDR3 protein: CSARDWDYEQYF. The DNA of the CDR3 is TGCAGTGCTAGGGACTGGGACTACGAGCAGTACTTC.